The 32 T cell receptor beta chains listed next were all sequenced from one sample in a study of CD4+ T cells in melanoma. TCRdb's copy holds only in-frame clones and misses some; the assay was immunoSEQ multiplex PCR. The table records approximately 19,000 clones, roughly 73% of them present only once. These receptors were collected from a human donor with melanoma.

The V call is TRBV20-1, the J call TRBJ2-1; D call uncertain. The CDR3 covers 11 residues. From germline, CDR1 is DFQATT and CDR2 SNEGSKA (reference sequence). Trimming cost V 2 bases and J 4 bases, with 3 bases left between them. The CDR3 DNA reads TGCAGTGCTAGAATGTACAATGAGCAGTTCTTC. Protein product: CSARMYNEQFF.

The CDR3 here is CASSLTGNGELFF. For the CDR3, the DNA is TGTGCCAGCAGCTTAACAGGGAACGGGGAGCTGTTTTTT. The gene calls are TRBV7-3 and TRBJ2-2; the D is unclear. Germline loops: CDR1 SGHTA, CDR2 FQGTGA. V was clipped by 0 bases and J by 7 bases, with 6 bases between them. The CDR3 runs to 13 residues.

This clone came up a few times. The gene calls are TRBV7-3 and TRBJ2-1, with D uncertain. V gave up 5 bases and J gave up 5 bases, with 13 bases separating them. The length of the CDR3 is 14 residues. In germline, CDR1 is SGHTA, CDR2 FQGTGA. The CDR3 region has the DNA TGTGCCAGCAGCCTGGCACGGACGGACAATGAGCAGTTCTTC. Residues: CASSLARTDNEQFF.

The chain is built from TRBV2 and TRBJ1-2; 7 bases map to TRBD1. V lost 6 bases, J lost 2 bases, and 12 bases stayed unmatched. Germline values: CDR1 SNHLY, CDR2 FYNNEI. The CDR3 loop spans 16 amino acids. The CDR3: CASSGTEEGGNYGYTF. The DNA for the CDR3 is TGTGCCAGCAGCGGGACAGAAGAAGGGGGGAACTATGGCTACACCTTC. Filled out from reference TRBV2 and TRBJ1-2, the complete variable domain reads EPEVTQTPSHQVTQMGQEVILRCVPISNHLYFYWYRQILGQKVEFLVSFYNNEISEKSEIFDDQFSVERPDGSNFTLKIRSTKLEDSAMYFCASSGTEEGGNYGYTFGSGTRLTVV.

In its sample, this clone was seen a few times. The V and J genes are TRBV18 and TRBJ2-1; 10 nucleotides line up with TRBD1. V was pared by 8 bases and J by 0 bases, with 4 bases of the junction left unmatched. Germline assignment: CDR1 KGHSH and CDR2 LQKENI. CDR3 length: 15 residues. CDR3 amino acids: CASRGQGSSYNEQFF. DNA for the CDR3: TGTGCCAGCCGGGGACAGGGGAGCTCCTACAATGAGCAGTTCTTC.

This clone came up once. This chain joins TRBV5-6 and TRBJ1-2, with unresolved D. The CDR3 has 15 residues. The germline V gene encodes CDR1 SGHDT and CDR2 YYEEEE. The V gene lost 5 bases and the J gene lost 4 bases, with 18 bases spanning the gap. The CDR3 is CASRLRQRDPYGYTF. The CDR3 DNA reads as TGTGCCAGCAGACTTAGGCAACGGGATCCCTATGGCTACACCTTC.

The chain couples TRBV9 to TRBJ1-1; D possibly corresponds to TRBD1 (5 bases). CDR3 length: 15 residues. Looked up from germline, CDR1 is SGDLS and CDR2 is YYNGEE. Trimming removed 4 bases at V and 5 bases at J, with 18 bases between. CDR3 sequence: CASSPSRGKGTEAFF. CDR3 in DNA: TGTGCCAGCAGCCCCTCGAGAGGGAAGGGGACTGAAGCTTTCTTT.

The J gene is TRBJ2-5, the V gene TRBV5-1; 7 bases agree with TRBD2. The germline V gene has CDR1 SGHRS and CDR2 YFSETQ. The CDR3 length is 13 residues. Losses at the gene ends were 3 bases for V and 7 bases for J; bases not matched to a gene: 6. Here the CDR3 reads CASSSGGEGTQYF. CDR3 DNA: TGCGCCAGCAGCTCGGGTGGGGAGGGGACCCAGTACTTC.

The chain employs TRBV7-9 and TRBJ2-7, with 9 bases lining up with TRBD1. CDR3 length: 16 amino acids. The V segment lost 0 bases and the J segment 2 bases; nucleotides outside the gene matches: 5. CDR1 is SEHNR, CDR2 FQNEAQ, per germline (reference sequence). CDR3 loop: CASSLASGTGTYEQYF. CDR3 nucleotide sequence: TGTGCCAGCAGCTTAGCTTCCGGGACAGGGACCTACGAGCAGTACTTC.

This rearrangement joins TRBV19 to TRBJ2-7; no definite D call. Looked up from germline, CDR1 is LNHDA and CDR2 is SQIVND (reference sequence). V lost 7 bases and J 1 base, leaving 14 bases between the germline ends. The CDR3 sequence is 14 residues long. This chain's CDR3 is CASNENGVSYEQYF. The CDR3 bases are TGTGCCAGTAACGAAAATGGGGTATCCTACGAGCAGTACTTC.

The chain recombines TRBV4-1 with TRBJ1-4, with D possibly matching TRBD1 (5 bases). CDR3 length: 17 amino acids. Per germline, CDR1 MGHRA and CDR2 YSYEKL. V shed 0 bases and J shed 8 bases, with 19 bases lying between them. The CDR3 nucleotides are TGCGCCAGCAGCCAAGATCTTGGGAGGGGCGACGGGGAAAAACTGTTTTTT. This sequence encodes CASSQDLGRGDGEKLFF.

V is TRBV6-1 and J is TRBJ2-5; weak D call: TRBD1 (5 bases). CDR3 size: 13 residues. Trimming cost V 5 bases and J 5 bases, with 12 bases left between them. The germline V gene has CDR1 MNHNS and CDR2 SASEGT. CDR3 sequence: CASSRGITETQYF. As DNA, the CDR3 is TGTGCCAGCAGTAGGGGAATTACGGAGACCCAGTACTTC.

This rearrangement joins TRBV28 to TRBJ1-5; D gene unclear. Trimming removed 6 bases from V and 0 bases from J, with 12 bases in between. The CDR3 length is 15 residues. Germline V gives CDR1 MDHEN, CDR2 SYDVKM. The CDR3 loop reads CASSSIVYSNQPQHF. As DNA, the CDR3 is TGTGCCAGCAGCTCAATAGTCTATAGCAATCAGCCCCAGCATTTT.

The V and J genes are TRBV7-3 and TRBJ1-1; TRBD1 matches 11 bases. Looked up from germline, CDR1 is SGHTA and CDR2 is FQGTGA. CDR3 length: 15 residues. The V and J ends lost 6 bases and 5 bases, in that order; junction bases with no gene match: 8. The CDR3 DNA sequence: TGTGCCAGCAGACCGAACGGGGACAGGGGGACTGAAGCTTTCTTT. Translating it yields CASRPNGDRGTEAFF.

This clone was found a few times. The gene calls are TRBV10-1 and TRBJ1-2; 11 bases agree with TRBD1. V lost 5 bases, J lost 6 bases, and 5 bases stayed unmatched. The CDR3 spans 14 residues. The germline V gene encodes CDR1 WNHNN and CDR2 SYGVQD (reference sequence). In nucleotides, the CDR3 is TGCGCCAGCAGTTGCGGGGACAGGGGGGATGGCTACACCTTC. This encodes CASSCGDRGDGYTF.

The chain employs TRBV5-1 and TRBJ1-4; 9 nucleotides agree with TRBD1. Germline V CDR1 and CDR2: SGHRS, YFSETQ. V was pared by 2 bases and J by 10 bases, with 6 bases of the junction left unmatched. The CDR3 has 14 amino acids. CDR3 protein: CASSLGDRAGKLFF. CDR3 coding DNA: TGCGCCAGCAGCTTAGGGGACAGGGCCGGAAAACTGTTTTTT.

This clone appeared once. This chain's CDR3 is CAWSERGQSIRNNEQFF. CDR3 bases: TGTGCCTGGAGTGAACGTGGACAGTCAATACGAAACAATGAGCAGTTCTTC. The rearrangement uses TRBV30 and TRBJ2-1; a possible D gene is TRBD1 (6 bases). Germline V gene sequence: CDR1 GTSNPN, CDR2 SVGIG (reference sequence). The V end lost 1 base, the J end lost 5 bases, and 21 bases lay between the germline ends. The CDR3 is 17 amino acids. The full variable domain, in which reference TRBV30 and TRBJ2-1 provide the parts outside the CDR3, is SQTIHQWPATLVQPVGSPLSLECTVEGTSNPNLYWYRQAAGRGLQLLFYSVGIGQISSEVPQNLSASRPQDRQFILSSKKLLLSDSGFYLCAWSERGQSIRNNEQFFGPGTRLTVL.

This clone was counted once. The J gene is TRBJ2-7, the V gene TRBV19; the D gene is possibly TRBD2 (6 bases). The CDR3 runs to 14 residues. Deletions cut 3 bases from V and 5 bases from J, with 14 bases between. In germline, CDR1 is LNHDA, CDR2 SQIVND (reference sequence). CDR3 nucleotide sequence: TGTGCCAGTAGTATTTCGGGAGTCCGTAACGAGCAGTACTTC. It codes for CASSISGVRNEQYF. The full variable domain, rest sourced from reference TRBV19 and TRBJ2-7, is DGGITQSPKYLFRKEGQNVTLSCEQNLNHDAMYWYRQDPGQGLRLIYYSQIVNDFQKGDIAEGYSVSREKKESFPLTVTSAQKNPTAFYLCASSISGVRNEQYFGPGTRLTVT.

The chain combines TRBV6-5 with TRBJ2-7; D might be TRBD1 (7 bases). V shed 6 bases and J shed 1 base, with 16 bases lying between them. The CDR3 loop spans 15 amino acids. CDR1 MNHEY and CDR2 SVGAGI come from the germline V gene. The DNA for the CDR3 is TGTGCCAGCAGCCGCTTCGGGGGACAGTCCTACGAGCAGTACTTC. Translation: CASSRFGGQSYEQYF.

The table lists this clone with a few counts. This chain links TRBV9 with TRBJ1-2; the D gene is possibly TRBD1 (6 bases). The germline gives CDR1 SGDLS, CDR2 YYNGEE. The CDR3 has 13 amino acids. Trimming shortened V by 4 bases and J by 2 bases, and 9 bases separated the two germline ends. The CDR3: CASSIDRNYGYTF. The CDR3 coding sequence is TGTGCCAGCAGCATAGACAGGAACTATGGCTACACCTTC.

The gene calls are TRBV13 and TRBJ1-1, with TRBD1 as a possible D gene (5 bases). V lost 3 bases and J lost 2, with 13 bases in between. The CDR3 has 15 amino acids. Germline CDR1 PRHDT, CDR2 FYEKMQ (reference sequence). The DNA of the CDR3 is TGTGCCAGCAGCTTCAGGGTCGGCCTCAACACTGAAGCTTTCTTT. Translation gives CASSFRVGLNTEAFF.

The chain carries TRBV5-1 and TRBJ1-1, with D unclear. Germline CDR1 and CDR2: SGHRS and YFSETQ. V shed 1 base and J shed 0 bases, with 4 bases lying between them. The CDR3 length is 13 residues. This CDR3 is CASSLRVNTEAFF. DNA for the CDR3: TGCGCCAGCAGCTTGAGGGTGAACACTGAAGCTTTCTTT.

The V gene is TRBV28, the J gene TRBJ1-3; D gene ambiguous. With 6 bases removed from V and 2 bases from J, the gap between germline ends came to 14 bases. Germline-derived CDR1 and CDR2 are MDHEN and SYDVKM. The CDR3 covers 15 residues. CDR3 sequence reads: CASRPTDKTGNTIYF. Written as DNA, the CDR3 is TGTGCCAGCAGACCGACGGATAAAACTGGAAACACCATATATTTT. The full variable domain, with the rest looked up from reference TRBV28 and TRBJ1-3, is DVKVTQSSRYLVKRTGEKVFLECVQDMDHENMFWYRQDPGLGLRLIYFSYDVKMKEKGDIPEGYSVSREKKERFSLILESASTNQTSMYLCASRPTDKTGNTIYFGEGSWLTVV.

The CDR3, as DNA: TGCGCCAGCAGCCCTACTAGCTCTTCGACGCAGTATTTT. This encodes CASSPTSSSTQYF. J is TRBJ2-3 and V is TRBV10-2; TRBD2 is a possible D gene (6 bases). The V end lost 6 bases, the J end lost 9 bases, and 16 bases lay between the germline ends. Looked up from germline, CDR1 is WSHSY and CDR2 is SAAADI. The CDR3 contains 13 residues.

This chain links TRBV10-3 with TRBJ1-1; 9 bases agree with TRBD1. The V gene end was trimmed by 3 bases and the J gene end by 4 bases; junction bases not matched to a gene: 6. This CDR3 is 15 amino acids long. Germline V gives CDR1 ENHRY, CDR2 SYGVKD. The DNA for the CDR3 is TGTGCCATCAGTGACCAACAGGGGGCGCTCACTGAAGCTTTCTTT. Encoded protein: CAISDQQGALTEAFF.

This clone was detected once. The chain is built from TRBV11-2 and TRBJ2-1; maybe TRBD2 (5 bases). V lost 7 bases and J 7 bases, leaving 20 bases between the germline ends. In germline, CDR1 is SGHAT, CDR2 FQNNGV. This CDR3 is 15 amino acids long. CDR3 protein: CASIKRRAFGNEQFF. The DNA of the CDR3 is TGTGCCAGCATTAAAAGGCGGGCCTTTGGGAATGAGCAGTTCTTC.

This chain connects TRBV6-1 to TRBJ1-1; no firm D call. Trimming took off 1 base at V and 4 bases at J, with 7 bases between the two ends. CDR3 length: 13 amino acids. Germline V gives CDR1 MNHNS, CDR2 SASEGT. The CDR3 loop reads CASSEGGVTEAFF. The DNA of the CDR3 is TGTGCCAGCAGTGAAGGTGGAGTCACTGAAGCTTTCTTT.

This chain connects TRBV7-2 to TRBJ2-1; D tentatively fits TRBD1 or TRBD2 (6 bases each). Deletions cut 3 bases from V and 3 bases from J, with 12 bases between. Germline CDR1 reads SGHTA; CDR2 reads FQGNSA. The CDR3 loop spans 15 amino acids. The CDR3 region has the DNA TGTGCCAGCAGCTTTCTAGGAGGGGGCTACAATGAGCAGTTCTTC. Amino acid sequence: CASSFLGGGYNEQFF.

This clone was found a few times. The J gene is TRBJ2-1, the V gene TRBV7-9; D remains unclear. Between the trimmed V and J ends, which lost 1 base and 9 bases, there was a span of 7 bases. The CDR3 runs 12 residues. The germline gives CDR1 SEHNR, CDR2 FQNEAQ (reference sequence). The CDR3 DNA follows: TGTGCCAGCAGCTTAGTCTGGGTTGAGCAGTTCTTC. Its translation: CASSLVWVEQFF.

The V call is TRBV2, the J call TRBJ1-6, with D uncertain. Deletions cut 2 bases from V and 5 bases from J, with 10 bases between. From germline, CDR1 is SNHLY and CDR2 FYNNEI. This CDR3 region has 15 residues. CDR3 sequence (DNA): TGTGCCAGCAGTGAAAGGGCCCCGGATAATTCACCCCTCCACTTT. It encodes CASSERAPDNSPLHF.

The chain recombines TRBV18 with TRBJ1-2; no definite D call. CDR3 size: 14 residues. Between the trimmed V and J ends, which lost 6 bases and 4 bases, there was a span of 15 bases. The germline V gene encodes CDR1 KGHSH and CDR2 LQKENI. The CDR3 sequence: CASSSESGAYGYTF. The DNA of the CDR3 is TGTGCCAGCTCGTCAGAGAGTGGCGCCTATGGCTACACCTTC.

This clone was seen a few times. This chain links TRBV11-3 with TRBJ2-1, with D perhaps assigned TRBD1 or TRBD2 (7 bases each). The CDR3 loop spans 14 amino acids. CDR1 SGHNT and CDR2 YENEEA come from the germline V gene. The V and J ends lost 4 bases and 9 bases respectively, with 16 bases between them. CDR3 DNA sequence: TGTGCCAGCAGCTCCAGGGGGGGCGGCGTTGAGCAGTTCTTC. Encoded protein: CASSSRGGGVEQFF. The full variable domain, rest sourced from reference TRBV11-3 and TRBJ2-1, is EAGVVQSPRYKIIEKKQPVAFWCNPISGHNTLYWYLQNLGQGPELLIRYENEEAVDDSQLPKDRFSAERLKGVDSTLKIQPAELGDSAVYLCASSSRGGGVEQFFGPGTRLTVL.